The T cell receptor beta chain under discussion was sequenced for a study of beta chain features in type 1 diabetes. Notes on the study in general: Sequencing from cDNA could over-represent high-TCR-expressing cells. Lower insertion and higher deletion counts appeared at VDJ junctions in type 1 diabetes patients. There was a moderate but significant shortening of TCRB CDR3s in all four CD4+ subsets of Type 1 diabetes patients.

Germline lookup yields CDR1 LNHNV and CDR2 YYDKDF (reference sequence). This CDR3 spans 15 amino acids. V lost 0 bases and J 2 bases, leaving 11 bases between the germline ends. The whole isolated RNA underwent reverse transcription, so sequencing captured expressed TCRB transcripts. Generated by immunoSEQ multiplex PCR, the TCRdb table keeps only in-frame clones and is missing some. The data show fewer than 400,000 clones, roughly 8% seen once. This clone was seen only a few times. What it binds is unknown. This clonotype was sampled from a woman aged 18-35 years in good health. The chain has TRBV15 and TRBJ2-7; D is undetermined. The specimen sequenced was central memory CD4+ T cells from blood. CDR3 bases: TGTGCCACCAGCAGAGATCCCCAGCCCGCCTACGAGCAGTACTTC. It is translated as CATSRDPQPAYEQYF.